The 16 T cell receptor beta chains below come from one sample, sequenced in a study of T cell responses to AZD1222 COVID-19 vaccine. Produced via immunoSEQ multiplex PCR; TCRdb's table is partial and in-frame only. The table shows around 120,000 clones, with about 90% occurring only once. This specimen consisted of peripheral blood, obtained on day 0 of AZD1222 vaccination. These receptors were obtained from an adult in good health.

V usage is TRBV19 and J usage is TRBJ1-5, with D perhaps matching TRBD1 (5 bases). CDR3 length: 15 residues. Trimming took off 2 bases at V and 4 bases at J, with 12 bases between the two ends. Germline V gene data show CDR1 as LNHDA and CDR2 as SQIVND (reference sequence). CDR3 DNA sequence: TGTGCCAGTAGTATATATCGGGGGGGAAATCAGCCCCAGCATTTT. This sequence encodes CASSIYRGGNQPQHF.

The chain is built from TRBV5-1 and TRBJ1-1, with 8 positions matching TRBD1. CDR1 and CDR2 (germline): SGHRS, YFSETQ. CDR3 size: 14 residues. V lost 3 bases, J lost 0 bases, and 1 base stayed unmatched. The CDR3 spells CASSWTGMNTEAFF. In DNA, the CDR3 is TGCGCCAGCAGCTGGACAGGGATGAACACTGAAGCTTTCTTT.

The chain carries TRBV3-1 (or the pseudogene TRBV3-2) and TRBJ2-1, with D maybe TRBD2 (7 bases). The CDR3 spans 16 residues. Deletions cut 4 bases from V and 7 bases from J, with 20 bases between. Per germline, CDR1 LGHDT and CDR2 YNNKEL (reference sequence). The chain's CDR3 is CASSLLAGAGGNEQFF. CDR3 bases: TGTGCCAGCAGCCTCCTCGCGGGGGCCGGTGGAAATGAGCAGTTCTTC.

The genes are TRBV7-2 and TRBJ1-5; D is uncertain. Germline V lookup: CDR1 SGHTA, CDR2 FQGNSA. The CDR3 covers 13 residues. V was trimmed by 5 bases and J by 5 bases, leaving 10 bases between them. The CDR3 region has the DNA TGTGCCAGCAGCCACCGGACGGATCAGCCCCAGCATTTT. Protein sequence: CASSHRTDQPQHF.

The CDR3 nucleotides read TGTGCCAGCAGCTTAACTGGGGGGCAGGGCGGGGAGCTGTTTTTT. Translating it yields CASSLTGGQGGELFF. This chain uses TRBV7-2 with TRBJ2-2; the D call may be TRBD1 or TRBD2 (6 bases each). The CDR3 has 15 residues. V shed 2 bases and J shed 7 bases, with 14 bases lying between them. CDR1 and CDR2 from the germline V gene are SGHTA and FQGNSA.

The gene calls are TRBV18 and TRBJ1-2, with 7 nucleotides matching TRBD1. V lost 3 bases to trimming and J lost 2 bases; unmatched junction nucleotides: 3. The CDR3 runs to 14 residues. Per the germline V gene, CDR1 is KGHSH and CDR2 is LQKENI. The CDR3 region has the DNA TGTGCCAGCTCACCCGACAGGGTAAACTATGGCTACACCTTC. This sequence encodes CASSPDRVNYGYTF.

The chain has TRBV4-1 and TRBJ2-1; 7 bases align to TRBD1. The CDR3 loop spans 16 amino acids. Germline CDR1 MGHRA, CDR2 YSYEKL. The V segment lost 4 bases and the J segment 8 bases; nucleotides outside the gene matches: 14. As DNA, the CDR3 is TGCGCCAGCAGCCCGCAAGAGACGGATCAGGGGGATGAGCAGTTCTTC. Its translation is CASSPQETDQGDEQFF.

This chain links TRBV11-2 with TRBJ2-1; TRBD2 matches at 7 bases. Germline V CDR1 and CDR2: SGHAT, FQNNGV. The V and J ends lost 6 bases and 1 base, in that order; junction bases with no gene match: 12. CDR3 size: 17 residues. The CDR3 nucleotides read TGTGCCAGCAGGCTCGGGACGGGCGGGAGATCCTACAATGAGCAGTTCTTC. Encoded protein: CASRLGTGGRSYNEQFF.

The chain carries TRBV12-3 or TRBV12-4 and TRBJ1-5, with no clear D. V lost 1 base, J lost 9 bases, and 10 bases lay in between. This CDR3 contains 13 residues. The CDR3 region has the DNA TGTGCCAGCAGTTTAGGGGCCCCCCGGCCCCAGCATTTT. Amino acids: CASSLGAPRPQHF.

The chain couples TRBV5-4 to TRBJ1-1; 7 bases fit TRBD1. Unmatched junction bases numbered 7, after V lost 4 bases and J lost 1 base. Germline lookup yields CDR1 SGHNT and CDR2 YYREEE (reference sequence). There are 15 residues in the CDR3. CDR3 DNA sequence: TGTGCCAGCAGCAAACCACAGGGGACGAACACTGAAGCTTTCTTT. Translating gives CASSKPQGTNTEAFF. The complete variable domain, with remaining parts taken from reference TRBV5-4 and TRBJ1-1, reads ETGVTQSPTHLIKTRGQQVTLRCSSQSGHNTVSWYQQALGQGPQFIFQYYREEENGRGNFPPRFSGLQFPNYSSELNVNALELDDSALYLCASSKPQGTNTEAFFGQGTRLTVV.

The V and J genes are TRBV28 and TRBJ1-1; TRBD1 might be the D (6 bases). The germline V and J ends were trimmed by 2 bases and 0 bases, with 10 bases remaining between them. Germline values: CDR1 MDHEN, CDR2 SYDVKM. The CDR3 loop spans 15 amino acids. CDR3 DNA: TGTGCCAGCAGTTTACGACAGGCAATGAACACTGAAGCTTTCTTT. Its translation is CASSLRQAMNTEAFF.

V is TRBV30 and J is TRBJ1-4, with D unclear. The germline V gene has CDR1 GTSNPN and CDR2 SVGIG (reference sequence). With 1 base removed from V and 4 bases from J, the gap between germline ends came to 7 bases. This CDR3 spans 13 amino acids. The CDR3 DNA follows: TGTGCCTGGAGTGGGTTCCGTAATGAAAAACTGTTTTTT. Translated, it gives CAWSGFRNEKLFF.

This sequence joins TRBV6-5 and TRBJ1-2; TRBD1 matches 7 bases. CDR1 is MNHEY, CDR2 SVGAGI, per germline. The CDR3 extends over 14 amino acids. With 5 bases clipped from V and 5 bases from J, the junction kept 8 bases outside the gene matches. CDR3 in DNA: TGTGCCAGCAGTAGGACAGGATTGCGGTATGGCTACACCTTC. Protein: CASSRTGLRYGYTF.

The V call is TRBV28, the J call TRBJ2-4, with D unclear. This CDR3 comprises 14 residues. Germline CDR1 MDHEN, CDR2 SYDVKM. V was clipped by 8 bases and J by 11 bases, with 22 bases between them. This CDR3 is CASDSDGSLGFQYF. Here the CDR3 DNA reads TGTGCCAGCGATTCGGACGGATCCCTGGGGTTTCAGTACTTC.

The genes are TRBV4-3 and TRBJ2-7, with D tentatively TRBD1 or TRBD2 (5 bases each). The CDR3 runs 14 residues. The germline gives CDR1 LGHNA, CDR2 YSLEER. V lost 5 bases to trimming and J lost 0 bases, with 11 bases between them. The CDR3 nucleotides read TGCGCCAGCAGCGTGGGGGACGGCTCCTACGAGCAGTACTTC. Encoded protein: CASSVGDGSYEQYF.

The V call is TRBV5-1, the J call TRBJ1-4; no definite D call. CDR1 is SGHRS, CDR2 YFSETQ, per germline. The ends were cut back, 4 bases at V and 4 bases at J, with 17 bases in the middle. The CDR3 extends over 16 amino acids. The CDR3 DNA sequence: TGCGCCAGCAGCCCGTCGGGGAGTCCCCTTAATGAAAAACTGTTTTTT. It is translated as CASSPSGSPLNEKLFF.